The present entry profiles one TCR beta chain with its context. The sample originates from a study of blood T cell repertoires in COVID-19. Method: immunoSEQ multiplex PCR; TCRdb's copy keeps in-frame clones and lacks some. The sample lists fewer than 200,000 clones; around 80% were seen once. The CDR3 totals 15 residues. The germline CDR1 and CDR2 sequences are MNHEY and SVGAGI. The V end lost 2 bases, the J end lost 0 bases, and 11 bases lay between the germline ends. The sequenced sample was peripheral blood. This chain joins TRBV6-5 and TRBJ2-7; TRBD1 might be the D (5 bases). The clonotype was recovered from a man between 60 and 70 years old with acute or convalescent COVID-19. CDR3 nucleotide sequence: TGTGCCAGCAGTTACGACAGTGGACGCTCCTACGAGCAGTACTTC. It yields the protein CASSYDSGRSYEQYF.